These 8 T cell receptor beta chains were sequenced from one sample in a study of T-cell reconstitution after alpha-beta-depleted transplantation in children. TCRbeta library preparation incorporated unique molecular identifiers. TCRdb reanalysed the PCR reads using MiXCR and keeps one entry per CDR3 protein. Altogether 750,000 to 950,000 distinct CDR3 sequences are present, less than 20% being singletons, with the ten largest covering roughly 5%. The sequencing here drew on PBMCs, mostly from graft donor cells, taken 360 days after TCRalphabeta/CD19-depleted stem cell transplant. These receptors were obtained from a male patient younger than 18 who had a stem cell transplant for acute lymphoblastic leukemia, so the T cells may come from the graft donor.

This clonotype has only a few counts. V is TRBV18 and J is TRBJ2-1; D might be TRBD1 (6 bases). Germline V gene lookup returns CDR1 KGHSH and CDR2 LQKENI. The germline V and J ends were trimmed by 4 bases and 4 bases, with 11 bases remaining between them. The CDR3 covers 14 residues. CDR3 residues: CASSRDRRYNEQFF. The CDR3 nucleotides are TGTGCCAGCTCACGTGACAGGCGTTACAATGAGCAGTTCTTC.

The sample holds one count of this clonotype. The rearrangement links TRBV7-9 to TRBJ2-6, with a weak D call TRBD1 (6 bases). The V gene's germline CDR1 is SEHNR and CDR2 FQNEAQ (reference sequence). The CDR3 has 16 amino acids. The ends were cut back, 5 bases at V and 0 bases at J, with 11 bases in the middle. The CDR3 sequence: CASSPWTASGANVLTF. As DNA, the CDR3 is TGTGCCAGCAGCCCCTGGACAGCCTCTGGGGCCAACGTCCTGACTTTC.

The rearrangement uses TRBV14 and TRBJ2-1; the D is unclear. Germline values: CDR1 SGHDN, CDR2 FVKESK. Trimming pared 5 bases from V and 6 bases from J, leaving 14 bases between. The CDR3 is 14 amino acids. The CDR3 protein is CASSSIWGSNEQFF. In DNA, the CDR3 is TGTGCCAGCAGCTCAATATGGGGTTCCAATGAGCAGTTCTTC.

This chain links TRBV18 with TRBJ2-7, with 11 bases aligning to TRBD1. The CDR3 contains 16 residues. Germline loops: CDR1 KGHSH, CDR2 LQKENI. J was trimmed by 0 bases and V by 2 bases; bases with no gene match: 3. Here the CDR3 DNA reads TGTGCCAGCTCACCATACGGGACAGGGGGCTCCTACGAGCAGTACTTC. This gives the protein CASSPYGTGGSYEQYF. The variable domain in full, with the rest retrieved from reference TRBV18 and TRBJ2-7, is NAGVMQNPRHLVRRRGQEARLRCSPMKGHSHVYWYRQLPEEGLKFMVYLQKENIIDESGMPKERFSAEFPKEGPSILRIQQVVRGDSAAYFCASSPYGTGGSYEQYFGPGTRLTVT.

The chain recombines TRBV29-1 with TRBJ2-3; 10 nucleotides agree with TRBD2. V shed 4 bases, J shed 2 bases, and the junction held 6 bases outside the gene matches. CDR3 size: 15 residues. Germline V CDR1 and CDR2: SQVTM, ANQGSEA. The CDR3 spells CSVALTSGLTDTQYF. CDR3 DNA sequence: TGCAGCGTTGCCCTGACTAGCGGGCTCACAGATACGCAGTATTTT.

This clonotype has a count of ten or more. J is TRBJ2-3 and V is TRBV7-6; possible D gene TRBD2, 6 bases. The CDR3 is 15 amino acids. Trimming removed 0 bases from V and 2 bases from J, with 9 bases in between. In germline, CDR1 is SGHVS, CDR2 FNYEAQ. Written as DNA, the CDR3 is TGTGCCAGCAGCTTAGCGGGAGGCAACACAGATACGCAGTATTTT. Translating gives CASSLAGGNTDTQYF.

This clonotype has only a few counts. This rearrangement joins TRBV11-1 to TRBJ2-1, with 7 bases matching TRBD2. There are 15 residues in the CDR3. The J segment lost 3 bases and the V segment lost 2 bases, leaving 4 bases of the junction unmatched. Germline V CDR1 and CDR2: SGHAT, FQDESV (reference sequence). The CDR3 nucleotides read TGTGCCAGCAGCTTAATAGCGGGTCTCTACAATGAGCAGTTCTTC. The encoded protein is CASSLIAGLYNEQFF. Supplemented by reference TRBV11-1 and TRBJ2-1, the full variable domain reads EAEVAQSPRYKITEKSQAVAFWCDPISGHATLYWYRQILGQGPELLVQFQDESVVDDSQLPKDRFSAERLKGVDSTLKIQPAELGDSAMYLCASSLIAGLYNEQFFGPGTRLTVL.

The genes are TRBV7-2 and TRBJ2-5, with 9 bases aligning to TRBD1. Germline V CDR1 and CDR2: SGHTA, FQGNSA. The CDR3 loop spans 15 amino acids. V lost 5 bases, J lost 5 bases, and 9 bases stayed unmatched. The CDR3 here is CASSPRTGAKETQYF. The CDR3 nucleotides are TGTGCCAGCAGCCCCCGGACAGGGGCTAAGGAGACCCAGTACTTC.